The 28 T cell receptor beta chains below were found in one sample sequenced in a study of T cells in Graves' hyperthyroidism and ophthalmopathy (dated by TCRdb to the late 2010s). Library construction relied on multiplex PCR. TCRdb records Illumina HiSeq 2000 as the sequencer. The TCR beta CDR3 regions were amplified from RNA transcripts. For the first round of RT-PCR on the TCR CDR3, the HTBI primer set was used together with the Qiagen OneStep RT-PCR kit. The raw public reads went through TCRdb reprocessing: fastp at Q25, MiXCR clone calling, in-frame beta chains kept. Identical CDR3 protein sequences are pooled into one entry, listed with their most common genes and DNA. This sample lists 300,000 to 500,000 distinct CDR3 sequences; more than 13% were detected once. The ten largest clones add up to around 27% of the sample. Material for sequencing was blood. These receptors all stem from a man in his forties or fifties with Graves' ophthalmopathy.

This clonotype was counted ten times or more. J is TRBJ2-3 and V is TRBV5-1, with 16 bases fitting TRBD2. CDR1 and CDR2 from the germline V gene are SGHRS and YFSETQ. V shed 4 bases, J shed 2 bases, and the junction held 7 bases outside the gene matches. This CDR3 comprises 18 residues. The chain's CDR3 is CASSPGTSGRAFTDTQYF. DNA for the CDR3: TGCGCCAGCAGCCCAGGGACTAGCGGGAGGGCATTCACAGATACGCAGTATTTT.

In this sample, this clonotype turned up a few times. The chain has TRBV20-1 and TRBJ2-7; the D gene is possibly TRBD2 (6 bases). Trimming took 5 bases from V and 3 from J, leaving 14 bases between them. The CDR3 has 13 residues. Germline CDR1 and CDR2: DFQATT and SNEGSKA (reference sequence). The chain's CDR3 is CSARRAHDYEQYF. In DNA, the CDR3 is TGCAGTGCTCGGAGGGCCCATGACTACGAGCAGTACTTC.

The V gene is TRBV28, the J gene TRBJ2-2; no definite D call. Germline V gene lookup returns CDR1 MDHEN and CDR2 SYDVKM. The V gene lost 8 bases and the J gene lost 3 bases, with 16 bases spanning the gap. This CDR3 has 15 amino acids. CDR3 bases: TGTGCCAGCTCGGTACAGCGAATATACACCGGGGAGCTGTTTTTT. Protein product: CASSVQRIYTGELFF.

This clonotype appeared once. This chain uses TRBV10-2 with TRBJ2-7, with D possibly TRBD2 on 6 matching bases. The germline CDR1 and CDR2 sequences are WSHSY and SAAADI. Between the trimmed V and J ends, which lost 8 bases and 0 bases, there was a span of 11 bases. This CDR3 contains 13 residues. The CDR3 spells CASGPGSSYEQYF. The CDR3 bases are TGCGCCAGCGGACCCGGGAGCTCCTACGAGCAGTACTTC.

This clonotype was found many times. V is TRBV5-6 and J is TRBJ2-7; D call uncertain. V gave up 0 bases and J gave up 3 bases, with 10 bases separating them. The CDR3 covers 14 residues. Looked up from germline, CDR1 is SGHDT and CDR2 is YYEEEE. The CDR3 region has the DNA TGTGCCAGCAGCTTGGTGGCAGAAGACTACGAGCAGTACTTC. Encoded protein: CASSLVAEDYEQYF.

This clonotype was counted only a few times. The chain links TRBV19 to TRBJ2-2; TRBD1 is a possible D gene (6 bases). The CDR3 has 13 residues. Germline V gives CDR1 LNHDA, CDR2 SQIVND (reference sequence). Trimming left V 5 bases short and J 6 bases short, with 10 bases between. The CDR3 reads CASSPPGAGELFF. The CDR3 DNA reads TGTGCCAGTAGTCCTCCAGGGGCCGGGGAGCTGTTTTTT.

This clonotype has a count of ten or more. The chain couples TRBV11-2 to TRBJ2-5; tentatively, D is TRBD1 (5 bases). The CDR3 totals 15 residues. From germline, CDR1 is SGHAT and CDR2 FQNNGV. Between the trimmed V and J ends, which lost 4 bases and 3 bases, there was a span of 15 bases. CDR3 sequence reads: CASSSQGAVEETQYF. The DNA of the CDR3 is TGTGCCAGCAGCTCCCAGGGCGCGGTGGAAGAGACCCAGTACTTC.

The rearrangement joins TRBV9 to TRBJ2-5, with 12 bases matching TRBD2. Germline V gene lookup returns CDR1 SGDLS and CDR2 YYNGEE. The CDR3 totals 17 residues. The V gene end was trimmed by 3 bases and the J gene end by 5 bases; junction bases not matched to a gene: 11. The CDR3 DNA follows: TGTGCCAGCAGCGAGGGGGGACTAGCGGGCAGAGGGGAGACCCAGTACTTC. Its protein is CASSEGGLAGRGETQYF.

This clonotype was counted at least ten times. The chain recombines TRBV3-1 with TRBJ1-5; 9 positions match TRBD1. CDR1 is LGHDT and CDR2 is YNNKEL in the germline V gene (reference sequence). Trimming at V came to 5 bases and at J to 4 bases, leaving 6 bases not matched to a gene. This CDR3 spans 15 amino acids. CDR3: CASSEDRGGNQPQHF. In nucleotides, the CDR3 is TGTGCCAGCAGCGAGGACAGGGGAGGGAATCAGCCCCAGCATTTT.

Remarks on this clonotype: The junction departs from germline at one end; a sequencing error may be responsible. This sequence joins TRBV6-1 and TRBJ2-1; 8 nucleotides agree with TRBD2. The germline gives CDR1 MNHNS, CDR2 SASEGT. The CDR3 runs 16 residues. CDR3 sequence: CASSDLLAGGGNEQSF. The CDR3 region has the DNA TGTGCCAGCAGTGACCTTTTGGCGGGAGGAGGCAATGAGCAGTCCTTC.

Ten or more counts support this clonotype. The V gene is TRBV27, the J gene TRBJ2-1; tentative D call: TRBD2 (5 bases). The CDR3 sequence is 14 residues long. Germline loops: CDR1 MNHEY, CDR2 SMNVEV (reference sequence). Trimming took off 10 bases at V and 4 bases at J, with 17 bases between the two ends. DNA of the CDR3: TGTGCCACCACCCTGCGCGGGCGTTACAATGAGCAGTTCTTC. Its protein is CATTLRGRYNEQFF.

This chain connects TRBV30 to TRBJ2-3; tentatively, D is TRBD1 (7 bases). Trimming removed 7 bases at V and 6 bases at J, with 17 bases between. Germline lookup yields CDR1 GTSNPN and CDR2 SVGIG (reference sequence). CDR3 length equals 13 residues. CDR3 amino acids: CALNRGGDDTQYF. The CDR3 DNA follows: TGTGCCTTAAACAGGGGAGGTGACGATACGCAGTATTTT.

The gene calls are TRBV5-4 and TRBJ2-3; maybe TRBD2 (6 bases). Trimming pared 4 bases from V and 3 bases from J, leaving 24 bases between. CDR3 length: 18 residues. Germline V lookup: CDR1 SGHNT, CDR2 YYREEE (reference sequence). The CDR3 loop is CASSRDPERLDTTDTQYF. The CDR3 bases are TGTGCCAGCAGCAGGGACCCAGAGAGACTAGACACAACAGATACGCAGTATTTT. Variable domain in full (rest from reference TRBV5-4 and TRBJ2-3): ETGVTQSPTHLIKTRGQQVTLRCSSQSGHNTVSWYQQALGQGPQFIFQYYREEENGRGNFPPRFSGLQFPNYSSELNVNALELDDSALYLCASSRDPERLDTTDTQYFGPGTRLTVL.

The rearrangement joins TRBV6-5 to TRBJ1-5; a weak D match, TRBD1 (5 bases). The CDR3 loop spans 17 amino acids. Trimming left V 0 bases short and J 1 base short, with 13 bases between. Germline V lookup: CDR1 MNHEY, CDR2 SVGAGI. The CDR3 region is CASSYSGDMGSNQPQHF. The CDR3 DNA follows: TGTGCCAGCAGTTACTCGGGGGATATGGGCAGCAATCAGCCCCAGCATTTT.

The DNA for the CDR3 is TGTGCCAGCAGCTTAGCAGCTACCACCTCCTACAATGAGCAGTTCTTC. Its translation is CASSLAATTSYNEQFF. V usage is TRBV11-3 and J usage is TRBJ2-1; no definite D call. Trimming took 1 base from V and 0 from J, leaving 10 bases between them. Germline-derived CDR1 and CDR2 are SGHNT and YENEEA. CDR3 length: 16 amino acids.

This clonotype has just a few counts. The chain has TRBV10-3 and TRBJ1-2; 11 bases match TRBD1. V lost 6 bases, J lost 1 base, and 13 bases stayed unmatched. The CDR3 totals 18 residues. Germline CDR1 ENHRY, CDR2 SYGVKD. DNA for the CDR3: TGTGCCATCAGGGAGGACCGGGACAGGGGGTCCGTTAACTATGGCTACACCTTC. This codes for CAIREDRDRGSVNYGYTF.

This clonotype has at least ten counts. The chain is built from TRBV5-1 and TRBJ2-3; D is possibly TRBD1 or TRBD2 (7 bases each). The CDR3 spans 15 residues. CDR1 is SGHRS and CDR2 is YFSETQ in the germline V gene. V was trimmed by 5 bases and J by 3 bases, leaving 16 bases between them. The DNA for the CDR3 is TGCGCCAGCAGGGGAGGGGGCCGAACTACAGATACGCAGTATTTT. Translation gives CASRGGGRTTDTQYF.

The table lists this clonotype with many counts. The rearrangement joins TRBV18 to TRBJ2-2, with D possibly being TRBD2 (5 bases). The CDR3 has 15 residues. The ends were cut back, 5 bases at V and 7 bases at J, with 17 bases in the middle. The germline gives CDR1 KGHSH, CDR2 LQKENI. The CDR3 region has the DNA TGTGCCAGCTCATCACGGACTGACACCATCGGGGAGCTGTTTTTT. It is translated as CASSSRTDTIGELFF.

This clonotype showed up many times. The V and J genes are TRBV20-1 and TRBJ2-1; D unresolved. Trimming took off 1 base at V and 4 bases at J, with 8 bases between the two ends. Germline V lookup: CDR1 DFQATT, CDR2 SNEGSKA (reference sequence). This CDR3 region has 13 residues. The CDR3 reads CSARGPIYNEQFF. The CDR3 bases are TGCAGTGCTAGAGGTCCCATTTACAATGAGCAGTTCTTC.

This clonotype occurred a few times. The V call is TRBV10-1, the J call TRBJ1-6; D possibly corresponds to TRBD1 (5 bases). This CDR3 region has 15 residues. Germline values: CDR1 WNHNN, CDR2 SYGVQD (reference sequence). V lost 5 bases and J lost 5, with 13 bases in between. The CDR3 sequence: CASSSGTGNNSPLHF. The CDR3 DNA reads TGCGCCAGCAGTTCCGGGACGGGGAATAATTCACCCCTCCACTTT.

This clonotype was seen a few times. The chain links TRBV29-1 to TRBJ2-7; the D call may be TRBD1 or TRBD2 (5 bases each). V was trimmed by 6 bases and J by 0 bases, leaving 12 bases between them. CDR1 and CDR2 (germline): SQVTM, ANQGSEA. The CDR3 runs 13 residues. In DNA, the CDR3 is TGCAGCGTGAGGGACGGAAGCTCCTACGAGCAGTACTTC. Its translation is CSVRDGSSYEQYF.

The rearrangement uses TRBV6-2 or TRBV6-3 and TRBJ1-2; D gene unclear. Germline V gene data show CDR1 as MNHEY and CDR2 as SVGEGT. There are 13 residues in the CDR3. Trimming took 5 bases from V and 2 from J, leaving 9 bases between them. CDR3 protein: CASSGLQNYGYTF. The DNA of the CDR3 is TGTGCCAGCAGTGGTTTGCAGAACTATGGCTACACCTTC.

V and J are TRBV10-1 and TRBJ1-1; the D gene is possibly TRBD1 (6 bases). There are 10 residues in the CDR3. CDR1 and CDR2 from the germline V gene are WNHNN and SYGVQD (reference sequence). The V gene lost 9 bases and the J gene lost 12 bases, with 14 bases spanning the gap. The CDR3 nucleotides read TGCGCCAGGATCTGGGACATACCTTTCTTT. Translation gives CARIWDIPFF.

This clonotype occurred many times. The rearrangement joins TRBV6-1 to TRBJ1-6; 10 positions agree with TRBD1. V was clipped by 6 bases and J by 8 bases; unmatched bases: 4. The CDR3 length is 14 residues. Germline CDR1 MNHNS, CDR2 SASEGT. CDR3 in amino acids: CASRGTGDYSPLHF. Here the CDR3 DNA reads TGTGCCAGCAGGGGGACAGGGGACTATTCACCCCTCCACTTT.

This clonotype occurred many times. The CDR3 sequence: CASTTGRPSYEQYF. The CDR3 nucleotides are TGTGCCAGCACCACAGGTCGACCCTCCTACGAGCAGTACTTC. The chain is built from TRBV27 and TRBJ2-7; a weak D match, TRBD1 (5 bases). Germline lookup yields CDR1 MNHEY and CDR2 SMNVEV (reference sequence). Trimming took off 7 bases at V and 0 bases at J, with 13 bases between the two ends. The CDR3 has 14 amino acids.

This clonotype was observed many times. The chain carries TRBV19 and TRBJ2-5, with 14 bases lining up with TRBD2. Trimming removed 5 bases from V and 5 bases from J; junction bases left unmatched: 10. CDR3 length: 17 residues. Germline V CDR1 and CDR2: LNHDA, SQIVND (reference sequence). The CDR3 reads CASSPAGLAGVLETQYF. DNA for the CDR3: TGTGCCAGTAGTCCCGCGGGACTAGCGGGAGTCTTGGAGACCCAGTACTTC.

In this sample, this clonotype turned up a few times. This chain uses TRBV6-5 with TRBJ1-1, with D possibly TRBD1 on 5 matching bases. Germline loops: CDR1 MNHEY, CDR2 SVGAGI. V gave up 1 base and J gave up 0 bases, with 18 bases separating them. This CDR3 has 18 residues. The CDR3 DNA sequence: TGTGCCAGCAGTTACTACTCCCTTCGGGGGAGGGTGAACACTGAAGCTTTCTTT. Its protein product is CASSYYSLRGRVNTEAFF.

This clonotype was found many times. The V call is TRBV20-1, the J call TRBJ1-1; D may be TRBD1 (6 bases). This CDR3 region has 15 residues. Germline-derived CDR1 and CDR2 are DFQATT and SNEGSKA (reference sequence). Trimming removed 3 bases at V and 11 bases at J, with 25 bases between. As DNA, the CDR3 is TGCAGTGCTAGTGGTTCCGGGACACCCCCCGGGGTGGCTTTCTTT. Encoded protein: CSASGSGTPPGVAFF.